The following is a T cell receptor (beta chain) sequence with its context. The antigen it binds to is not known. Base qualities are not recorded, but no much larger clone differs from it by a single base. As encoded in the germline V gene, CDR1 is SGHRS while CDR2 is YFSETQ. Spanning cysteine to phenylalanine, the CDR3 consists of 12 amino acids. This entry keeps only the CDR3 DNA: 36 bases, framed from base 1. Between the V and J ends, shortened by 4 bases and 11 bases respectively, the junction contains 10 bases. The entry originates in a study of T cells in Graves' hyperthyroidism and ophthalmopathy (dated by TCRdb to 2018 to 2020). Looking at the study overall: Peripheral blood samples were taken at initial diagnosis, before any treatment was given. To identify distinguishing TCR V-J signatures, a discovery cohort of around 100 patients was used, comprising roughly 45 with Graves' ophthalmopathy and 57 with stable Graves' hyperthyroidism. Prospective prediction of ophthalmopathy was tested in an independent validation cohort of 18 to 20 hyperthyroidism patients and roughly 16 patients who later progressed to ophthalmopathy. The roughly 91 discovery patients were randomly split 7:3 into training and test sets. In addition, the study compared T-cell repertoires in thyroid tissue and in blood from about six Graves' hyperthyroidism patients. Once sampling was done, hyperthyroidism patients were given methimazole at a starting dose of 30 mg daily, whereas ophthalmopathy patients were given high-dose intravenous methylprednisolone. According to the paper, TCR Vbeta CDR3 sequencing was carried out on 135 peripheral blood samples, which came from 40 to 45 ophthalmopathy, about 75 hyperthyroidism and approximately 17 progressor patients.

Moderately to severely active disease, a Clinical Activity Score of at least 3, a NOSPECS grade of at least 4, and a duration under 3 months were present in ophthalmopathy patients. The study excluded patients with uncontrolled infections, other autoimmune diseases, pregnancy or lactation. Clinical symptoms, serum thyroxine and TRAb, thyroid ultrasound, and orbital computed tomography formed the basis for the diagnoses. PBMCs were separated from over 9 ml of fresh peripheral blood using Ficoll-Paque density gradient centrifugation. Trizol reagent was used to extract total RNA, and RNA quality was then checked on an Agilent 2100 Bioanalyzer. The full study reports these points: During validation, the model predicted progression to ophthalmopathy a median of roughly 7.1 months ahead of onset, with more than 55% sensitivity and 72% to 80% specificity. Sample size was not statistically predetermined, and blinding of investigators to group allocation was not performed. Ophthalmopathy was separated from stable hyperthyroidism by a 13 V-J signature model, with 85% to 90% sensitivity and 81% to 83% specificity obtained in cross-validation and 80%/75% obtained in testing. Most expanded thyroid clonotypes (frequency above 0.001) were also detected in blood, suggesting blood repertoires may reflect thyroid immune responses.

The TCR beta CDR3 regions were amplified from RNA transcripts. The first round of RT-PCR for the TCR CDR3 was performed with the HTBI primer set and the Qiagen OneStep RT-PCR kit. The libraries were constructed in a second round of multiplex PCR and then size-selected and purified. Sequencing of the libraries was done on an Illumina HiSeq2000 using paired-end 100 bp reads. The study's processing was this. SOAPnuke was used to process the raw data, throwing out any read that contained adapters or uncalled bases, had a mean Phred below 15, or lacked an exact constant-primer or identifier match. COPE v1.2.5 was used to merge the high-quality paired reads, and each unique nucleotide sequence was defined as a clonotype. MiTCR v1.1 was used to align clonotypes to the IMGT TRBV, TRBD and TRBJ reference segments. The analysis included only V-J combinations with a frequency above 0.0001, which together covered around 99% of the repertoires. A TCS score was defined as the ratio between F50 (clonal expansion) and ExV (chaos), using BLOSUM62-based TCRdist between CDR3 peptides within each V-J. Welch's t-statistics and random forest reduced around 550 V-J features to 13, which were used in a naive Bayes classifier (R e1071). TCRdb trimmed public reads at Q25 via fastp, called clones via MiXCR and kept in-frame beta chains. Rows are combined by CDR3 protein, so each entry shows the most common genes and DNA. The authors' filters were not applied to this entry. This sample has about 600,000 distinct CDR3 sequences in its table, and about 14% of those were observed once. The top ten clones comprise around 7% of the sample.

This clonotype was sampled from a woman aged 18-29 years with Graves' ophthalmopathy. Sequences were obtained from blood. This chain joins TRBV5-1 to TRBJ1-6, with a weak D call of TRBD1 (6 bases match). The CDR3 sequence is CASSIQGPPLHF. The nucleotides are TGCGCCAGCAGCATACAGGGTCCACCCCTCCACTTT.